One sample yielded the 17 T cell receptor beta chains listed below, sequenced in a study of CD8+ T cells in alopecia areata. The sequencing template was cDNA reverse transcribed from extracted RNA. Sequenced by immunoSEQ multiplex PCR; TCRdb stores in-frame clones only, minus some. The sample holds about 200,000 clones, roughly 50% seen once. Sequenced sample: CD8+ T cells sorted from blood. These receptors were obtained from a human donor in good health.

This CDR3 is CASSVGVTEAFF. In DNA form, the CDR3 reads TGTGCCAGCAGCGTGGGGGTTACTGAAGCTTTCTTT. This rearrangement joins TRBV9 to TRBJ1-1; the D gene is possibly TRBD1 (5 bases). Trimming took 2 bases from V and 5 from J, leaving 7 bases between them. Germline CDR1 and CDR2: SGDLS and YYNGEE. There are 12 residues in the CDR3.

The DNA of the CDR3 is TGTGCCAGCAGTGAACCGGGACAGGGTAATGGCTACACCTTC. Translating it yields CASSEPGQGNGYTF. The chain uses TRBV2 and TRBJ1-2; 9 positions match TRBD1. Germline CDR1 SNHLY, CDR2 FYNNEI. The V gene end was trimmed by 2 bases and the J gene end by 6 bases; junction bases not matched to a gene: 4. The CDR3 extends over 14 amino acids.

The rearrangement uses TRBV6-5 and TRBJ2-5; D is possibly TRBD2 (6 bases). Deletions cut 7 bases from V and 4 bases from J, with 19 bases between. Germline lookup yields CDR1 MNHEY and CDR2 SVGAGI. The CDR3 runs 15 residues. The CDR3 region is CASTPGGGWGETQYF. Here the CDR3 DNA reads TGTGCCAGCACCCCCGGAGGAGGGTGGGGAGAGACCCAGTACTTC.

The chain joins TRBV29-1 to TRBJ1-2, with TRBD1 matching over 11 bases. The CDR3 is 12 residues long. Germline CDR1 is SQVTM and CDR2 is ANQGSEA. V dropped 6 bases and J dropped 8; count of bases not matched to a gene: 5. CDR3 sequence (DNA): TGCAGCGTCCCGGACAGGGGGCAAGGCTACACCTTC. The encoded protein is CSVPDRGQGYTF.

The V call is TRBV9, the J call TRBJ2-3; D perhaps matches TRBD2 (6 bases). The CDR3 has 13 amino acids. CDR1 and CDR2 (germline): SGDLS, YYNGEE. Trimming shortened V by 3 bases and J by 3 bases, and 8 bases separated the two germline ends. CDR3 nucleotides: TGTGCCAGCAGCGATGGGAGGACAGATACGCAGTATTTT. This sequence encodes CASSDGRTDTQYF. Complete variable domain (other parts from reference TRBV9 and TRBJ2-3): DSGVTQTPKHLITATGQRVTLRCSPRSGDLSVYWYQQSLDQGLQFLIQYYNGEERAKGNILERFSAQQFPDLHSELNLSSLELGDSALYFCASSDGRTDTQYFGPGTRLTVL.

The rearrangement uses TRBV2 and TRBJ2-7, with D possibly matching TRBD1 (6 bases). V lost 7 bases to trimming and J lost 0 bases, with 16 bases between them. The germline CDR1 and CDR2 sequences are SNHLY and FYNNEI. The CDR3 covers 15 residues. The chain's CDR3 is CASNGGKGHSYEQYF. CDR3 nucleotide sequence: TGTGCCAGCAATGGGGGCAAGGGGCACTCCTACGAGCAGTACTTC.

V gene TRBV2 combines with J gene TRBJ1-2; D gene unclear. V lost 4 bases to trimming and J lost 5 bases, with 8 bases between them. Germline V gene sequence: CDR1 SNHLY, CDR2 FYNNEI. The CDR3 totals 12 residues. In DNA, the CDR3 is TGTGCCAGCAGTGGGAACGTATATGGCTACACCTTC. As protein: CASSGNVYGYTF.

The DNA for the CDR3 is TGTGCCAGTTCGAGGGTTGGCACTGAAGCTTTCTTT. Translated, it gives CASSRVGTEAFF. This chain connects TRBV19 to TRBJ1-1, with D uncertain. Germline V lookup: CDR1 LNHDA, CDR2 SQIVND (reference sequence). This CDR3 has 12 amino acids. Trimming pared 8 bases from V and 4 bases from J, leaving 11 bases between. Variable domain in full (rest from reference TRBV19 and TRBJ1-1): DGGITQSPKYLFRKEGQNVTLSCEQNLNHDAMYWYRQDPGQGLRLIYYSQIVNDFQKGDIAEGYSVSREKKESFPLTVTSAQKNPTAFYLCASSRVGTEAFFGQGTRLTVV.

The V and J genes are TRBV5-6 and TRBJ2-1, with D unclear. The CDR3 totals 12 residues. Trimming took 1 base from V and 9 from J, leaving 8 bases between them. Germline V CDR1 and CDR2: SGHDT, YYEEEE. The DNA of the CDR3 is TGTGCCAGCAGCTTGCTGGGGTCTGAGCAGTTCTTC. Protein sequence: CASSLLGSEQFF. The whole variable domain, filled in from reference TRBV5-6 and TRBJ2-1, reads DAGVTQSPTHLIKTRGQQVTLRCSPKSGHDTVSWYQQALGQGPQFIFQYYEEEERQRGNFPDRFSGHQFPNYSSELNVNALLLGDSALYLCASSLLGSEQFFGPGTRLTVL.

The genes are TRBV5-1 and TRBJ1-3; D not certain. Germline CDR1 reads SGHRS; CDR2 reads YFSETQ. The CDR3 is made up of 13 amino acids. V was shortened by 7 bases and J by 1 base, with 9 bases between the two germline ends. The CDR3 nucleotides are TGCGCCAGCCAGTTTTCTTCTGGAAACACCATATATTTT. This sequence encodes CASQFSSGNTIYF.

The genes are TRBV30 and TRBJ2-5, with TRBD2 as a possible D gene (6 bases). The CDR3 runs 15 residues. Germline CDR1 and CDR2: GTSNPN and SVGIG (reference sequence). The V end was cut by 4 bases, the J end by 2 bases, with 17 bases between. CDR3 sequence reads: CAWIPTGLRQETQYF. CDR3 nucleotide sequence: TGTGCCTGGATCCCTACGGGACTCCGACAAGAGACCCAGTACTTC.

This rearrangement joins TRBV18 to TRBJ2-3; D unclear. The germline V gene has CDR1 KGHSH and CDR2 LQKENI. Trimming took 3 bases from V and 5 from J, leaving 6 bases between them. This CDR3 has 12 residues. The CDR3 sequence is CASSPEEDTQYF. CDR3 coding DNA: TGTGCCAGCTCACCGGAAGAAGATACGCAGTATTTT.

The V and J genes are TRBV7-6 and TRBJ2-3; D remains unclear. The V end was cut by 0 bases, the J end by 0 bases, with 7 bases between. The CDR3 has 15 residues. Germline-derived CDR1 and CDR2 are SGHVS and FNYEAQ. CDR3 in amino acids: CASSLAVSSTDTQYF. The CDR3 DNA follows: TGTGCCAGCAGCTTAGCGGTGTCGAGCACAGATACGCAGTATTTT.

The chain combines TRBV6-6 with TRBJ2-3, with 7 nucleotides matching TRBD2. CDR1 is MNHNY, CDR2 SVGAGI, per germline (reference sequence). This CDR3 contains 15 residues. J gave up 3 bases and V 5 bases, and 8 bases lay outside the gene matches. The CDR3 protein is CASSPYGGFTDTQYF. The CDR3 coding sequence is TGTGCCAGCAGTCCTTACGGGGGGTTTACAGATACGCAGTATTTT.

The CDR3 region has the DNA TGTGCCAGCAGCCCGGGGGACCGTATTGGAAAACTGTTTTTT. Amino acids: CASSPGDRIGKLFF. The chain is built from TRBV27 and TRBJ1-4; D perhaps matches TRBD1 (5 bases). Per germline, CDR1 MNHEY and CDR2 SMNVEV (reference sequence). Between the trimmed V and J ends, which lost 6 bases and 10 bases, there was a span of 18 bases. This CDR3 has 14 amino acids.

The rearrangement joins TRBV4-1 to TRBJ2-5; TRBD1 might be the D (6 bases). This CDR3 comprises 16 residues. V lost 0 bases to trimming and J lost 1 base, with 12 bases between them. In germline, CDR1 is MGHRA, CDR2 YSYEKL. The CDR3 DNA reads as TGCGCCAGCAGCCAAGACCCTGGACAGTTCCAAGAGACCCAGTACTTC. Protein product: CASSQDPGQFQETQYF.

CDR3 loop: CATSREGDEQFF. DNA of the CDR3: TGTGCCACCAGCAGAGAGGGGGATGAGCAGTTCTTC. This chain uses TRBV15 with TRBJ2-1; D tentatively reads TRBD1 or TRBD2 (5 bases each). Germline lookup yields CDR1 LNHNV and CDR2 YYDKDF (reference sequence). CDR3 size: 12 residues. Trimming took 0 bases from V and 8 from J, leaving 5 bases between them.